This T cell receptor (beta chain) was profiled in a study of OX40 agonist ivuxolimab in advanced cancers. Study-wide background: Two cutaneous melanoma patients and one hepatocellular carcinoma patient, three in all, had partial responses.

Notes on the study in general: The study found that CD8+ T cells averaged more expanded clones than CD4+.

This CDR3 is 13 amino acids long. V lost 1 base and J lost 3, with 4 bases in between. Germline V gene lookup returns CDR1 SGHAT and CDR2 FQNNGV. Worth noting for this clone: The antigen remains undetermined.

The table came from immunoSEQ multiplex PCR; TCRdb's copy has only in-frame clones and leaves some out. The sample contains over 9,000 clones, about 86% of which appear only once. The receptor comes from an adult with an advanced solid tumor such as melanoma, head and neck, liver or kidney cancer. The sample was CD4+ or CD8+ T cells sorted from blood, taken in a trial of the OX40 agonist ivuxolimab. This chain joins TRBV11-2 and TRBJ2-1; D remains ambiguous. In DNA form, the CDR3 reads TGTGCCAGCAGCTTAGTAATCTACAATGAGCAGTTCTTC. Translating it yields CASSLVIYNEQFF.